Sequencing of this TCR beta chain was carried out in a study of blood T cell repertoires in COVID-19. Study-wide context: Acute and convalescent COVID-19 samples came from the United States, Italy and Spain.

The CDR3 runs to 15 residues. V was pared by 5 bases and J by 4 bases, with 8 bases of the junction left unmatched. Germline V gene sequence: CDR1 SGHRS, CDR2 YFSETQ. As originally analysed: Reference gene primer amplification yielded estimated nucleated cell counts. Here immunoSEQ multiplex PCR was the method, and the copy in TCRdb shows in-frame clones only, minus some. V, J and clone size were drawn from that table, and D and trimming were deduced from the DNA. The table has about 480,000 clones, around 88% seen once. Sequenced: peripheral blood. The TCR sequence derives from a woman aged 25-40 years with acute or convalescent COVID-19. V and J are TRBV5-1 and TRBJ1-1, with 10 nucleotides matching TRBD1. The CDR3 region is CASRTGGPRGTEAFF. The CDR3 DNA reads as TGCGCCAGCAGGACAGGGGGCCCCCGTGGCACTGAAGCTTTCTTT.